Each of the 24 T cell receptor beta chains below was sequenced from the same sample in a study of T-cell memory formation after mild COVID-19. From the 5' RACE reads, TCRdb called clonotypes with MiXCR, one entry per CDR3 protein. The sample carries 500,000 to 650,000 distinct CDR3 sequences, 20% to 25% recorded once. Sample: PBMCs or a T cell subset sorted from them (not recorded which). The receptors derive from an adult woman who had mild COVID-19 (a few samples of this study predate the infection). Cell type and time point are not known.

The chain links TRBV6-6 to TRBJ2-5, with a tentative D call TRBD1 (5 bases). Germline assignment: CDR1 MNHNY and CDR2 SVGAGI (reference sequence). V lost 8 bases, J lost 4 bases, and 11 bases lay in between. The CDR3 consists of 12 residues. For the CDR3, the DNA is TGTGCCAGCGGGGCCTTAGGAGAGACCCAGTACTTC. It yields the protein CASGALGETQYF.

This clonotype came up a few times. The CDR3 protein is CASSFPSLDYEQYF. The CDR3 DNA reads TGTGCCAGCAGTTTCCCAAGCCTCGACTACGAGCAGTACTTC. The genes are TRBV6-2 or TRBV6-3 and TRBJ2-7, with unresolved D. V lost 4 bases to trimming and J lost 3 bases, with 13 bases between them. Looked up from germline, CDR1 is MNHEY and CDR2 is SVGEGT. The CDR3 has 14 amino acids.

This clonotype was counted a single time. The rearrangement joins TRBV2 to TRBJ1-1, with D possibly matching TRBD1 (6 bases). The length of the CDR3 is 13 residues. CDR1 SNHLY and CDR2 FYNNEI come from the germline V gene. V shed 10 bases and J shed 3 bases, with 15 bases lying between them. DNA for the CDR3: TGTGCCACTATCCCAGGGGATCACACTGAAGCTTTCTTT. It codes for CATIPGDHTEAFF.

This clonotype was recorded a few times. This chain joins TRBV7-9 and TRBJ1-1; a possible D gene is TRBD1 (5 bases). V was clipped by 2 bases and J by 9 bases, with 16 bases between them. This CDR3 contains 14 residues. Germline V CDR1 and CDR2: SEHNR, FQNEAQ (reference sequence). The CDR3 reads CASSLLNQGLKAFF. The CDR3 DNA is TGTGCCAGCAGCTTATTGAATCAGGGACTAAAAGCTTTCTTT.

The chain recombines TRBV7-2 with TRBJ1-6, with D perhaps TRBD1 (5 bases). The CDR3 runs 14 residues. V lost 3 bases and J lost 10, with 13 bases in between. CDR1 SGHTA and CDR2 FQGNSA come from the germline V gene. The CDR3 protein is CASSFLGPRSPLHF. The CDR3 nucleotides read TGTGCCAGCAGCTTCCTGGGGCCAAGGTCACCCCTCCACTTT.

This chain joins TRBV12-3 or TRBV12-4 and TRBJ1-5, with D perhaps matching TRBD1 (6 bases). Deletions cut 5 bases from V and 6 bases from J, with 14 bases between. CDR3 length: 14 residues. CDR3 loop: CASSLLGAGQPQHF. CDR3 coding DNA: TGTGCCAGCAGTCTGTTGGGGGCAGGTCAGCCCCAGCATTTT.

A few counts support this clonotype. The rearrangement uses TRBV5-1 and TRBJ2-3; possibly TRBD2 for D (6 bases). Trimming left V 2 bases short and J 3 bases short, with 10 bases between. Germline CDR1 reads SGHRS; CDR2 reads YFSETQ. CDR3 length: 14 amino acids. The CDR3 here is CASSFWDSTDTQYF. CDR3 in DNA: TGCGCCAGCAGCTTCTGGGACTCAACAGATACGCAGTATTTT. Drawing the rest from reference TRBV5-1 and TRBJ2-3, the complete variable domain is KAGVTQTPRYLIKTRGQQVTLSCSPISGHRSVSWYQQTPGQGLQFLFEYFSETQRNKGNFPGRFSGRQFSNSRSEMNVSTLELGDSALYLCASSFWDSTDTQYFGPGTRLTVL.

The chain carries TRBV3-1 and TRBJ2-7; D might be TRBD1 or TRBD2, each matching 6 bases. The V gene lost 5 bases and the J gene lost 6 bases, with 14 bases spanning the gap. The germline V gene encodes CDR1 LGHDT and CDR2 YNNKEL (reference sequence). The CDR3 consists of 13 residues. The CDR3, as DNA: TGTGCCAGCAGCGAGAAGGGGGGTCGCGAGCAGTACTTC. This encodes CASSEKGGREQYF.

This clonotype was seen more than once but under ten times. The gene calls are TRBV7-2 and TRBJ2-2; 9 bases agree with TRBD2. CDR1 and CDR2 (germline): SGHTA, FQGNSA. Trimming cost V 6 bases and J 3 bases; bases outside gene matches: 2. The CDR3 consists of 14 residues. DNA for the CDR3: TGTGCCAGCAGTCGCGGGAGGGACACCGGGGAGCTGTTTTTT. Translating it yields CASSRGRDTGELFF.

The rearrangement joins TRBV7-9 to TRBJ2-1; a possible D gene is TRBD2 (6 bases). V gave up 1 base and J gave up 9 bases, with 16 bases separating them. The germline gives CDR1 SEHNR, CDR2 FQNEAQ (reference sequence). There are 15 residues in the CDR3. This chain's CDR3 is CASSLVRFREVEQFF. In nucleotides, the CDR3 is TGTGCCAGCAGCTTAGTGCGTTTCAGGGAGGTTGAGCAGTTCTTC.

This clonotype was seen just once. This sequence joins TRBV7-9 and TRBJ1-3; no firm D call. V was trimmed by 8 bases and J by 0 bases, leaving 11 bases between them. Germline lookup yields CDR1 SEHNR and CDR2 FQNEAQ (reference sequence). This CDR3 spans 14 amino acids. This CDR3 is CASRRGGSGNTIYF. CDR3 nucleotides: TGTGCCAGCCGACGGGGAGGCTCTGGAAACACCATATATTTT. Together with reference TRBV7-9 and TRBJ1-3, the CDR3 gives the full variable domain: DTGVSQNPRHKITKRGQNVTFRCDPISEHNRLYWYRQTLGQGPEFLTYFQNEAQLEKSRLLSDRFSAERPKGSFSTLEIQRTEQGDSAMYLCASRRGGSGNTIYFGEGSWLTVV.

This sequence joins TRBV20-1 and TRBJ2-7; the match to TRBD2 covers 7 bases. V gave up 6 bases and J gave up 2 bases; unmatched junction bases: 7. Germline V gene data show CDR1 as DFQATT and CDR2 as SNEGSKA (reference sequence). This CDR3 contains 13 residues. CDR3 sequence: CSAGGTGPYEQYF. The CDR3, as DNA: TGCAGTGCGGGAGGGACTGGCCCCTACGAGCAGTACTTC.

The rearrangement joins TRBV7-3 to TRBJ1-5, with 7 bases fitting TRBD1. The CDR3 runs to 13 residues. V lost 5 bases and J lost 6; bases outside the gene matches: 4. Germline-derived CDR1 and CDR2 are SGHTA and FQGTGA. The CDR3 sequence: CASSRDRVQPQHF. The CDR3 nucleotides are TGTGCCAGCAGCCGCGACAGGGTTCAGCCCCAGCATTTT.

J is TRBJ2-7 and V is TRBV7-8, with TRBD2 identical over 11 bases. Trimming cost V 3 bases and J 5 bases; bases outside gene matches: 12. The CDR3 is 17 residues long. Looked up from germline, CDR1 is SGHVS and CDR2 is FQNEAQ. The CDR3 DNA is TGTGCCAGCAGCTTCGTAGCGGGAGGGCTTTTAGTTGACGAGCAGTACTTC. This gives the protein CASSFVAGGLLVDEQYF.

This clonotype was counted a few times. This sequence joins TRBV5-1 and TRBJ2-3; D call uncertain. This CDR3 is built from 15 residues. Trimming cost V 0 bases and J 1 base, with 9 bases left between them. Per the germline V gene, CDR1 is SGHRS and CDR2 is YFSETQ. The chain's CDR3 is CASSLDRPGTDTQYF. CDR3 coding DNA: TGCGCCAGCAGCTTGGACCGGCCGGGCACAGATACGCAGTATTTT.

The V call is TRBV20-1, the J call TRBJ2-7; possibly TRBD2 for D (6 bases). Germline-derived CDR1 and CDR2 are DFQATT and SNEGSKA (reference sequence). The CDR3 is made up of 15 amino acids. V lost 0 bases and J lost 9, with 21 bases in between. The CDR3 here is CSARDRGGDPRRQYF. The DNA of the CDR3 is TGCAGTGCTAGAGATCGAGGCGGGGATCCTAGGAGGCAGTACTTC.

In DNA, the CDR3 is TGTGCCAGCAGCTTTCATCCAGGTGGGGCTGGGGCCAACGTCCTGACTTTC. It encodes CASSFHPGGAGANVLTF. The chain couples TRBV7-3 to TRBJ2-6; D remains ambiguous. Deletions cut 3 bases from V and 2 bases from J, with 14 bases between. CDR1 and CDR2 from the germline V gene are SGHTA and FQGTGA. The CDR3 length is 17 residues.

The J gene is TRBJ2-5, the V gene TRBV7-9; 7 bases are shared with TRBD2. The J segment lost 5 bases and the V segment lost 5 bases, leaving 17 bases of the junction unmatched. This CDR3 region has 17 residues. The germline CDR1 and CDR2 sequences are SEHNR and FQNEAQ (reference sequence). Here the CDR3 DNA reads TGTGCCAGCAGCCCAAACCGGGGACTATCCCGCGGGGAGACCCAGTACTTC. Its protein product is CASSPNRGLSRGETQYF.

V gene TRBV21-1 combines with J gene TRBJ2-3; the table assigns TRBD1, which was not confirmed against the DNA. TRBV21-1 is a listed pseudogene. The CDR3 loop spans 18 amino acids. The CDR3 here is CASSKFPTGSRCTDTQYF. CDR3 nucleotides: TGTGCCAGCAGCAAATTCCCGACAGGCTCAAGATGCACAGATACGCAGTATTTT.

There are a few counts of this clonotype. The CDR3 region has the DNA TGCAGCGTTCCAGGGCGGGTAAACACCGGGGAGCTGTTTTTT. This translates into CSVPGRVNTGELFF. The J gene is TRBJ2-2, the V gene TRBV29-1, with D perhaps TRBD1 or TRBD2 (5 bases each). Germline-derived CDR1 and CDR2 are SQVTM and ANQGSEA. The V end was cut by 5 bases, the J end by 2 bases, with 12 bases between. This CDR3 contains 14 residues.

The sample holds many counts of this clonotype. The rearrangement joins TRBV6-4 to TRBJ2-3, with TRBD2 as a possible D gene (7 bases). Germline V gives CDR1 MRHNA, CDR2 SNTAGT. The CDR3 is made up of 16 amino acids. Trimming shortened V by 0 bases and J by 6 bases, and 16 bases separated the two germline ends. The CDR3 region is CASSDSNSGGPDTQYF. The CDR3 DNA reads TGTGCCAGCAGTGACTCGAATTCCGGGGGGCCCGATACGCAGTATTTT.

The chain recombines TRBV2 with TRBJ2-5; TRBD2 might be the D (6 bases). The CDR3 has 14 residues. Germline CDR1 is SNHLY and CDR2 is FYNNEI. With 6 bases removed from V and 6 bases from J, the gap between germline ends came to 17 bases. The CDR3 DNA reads TGTGCCAGCAGAACGGGACTTTCTGAAAAGACCCAGTACTTC. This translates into CASRTGLSEKTQYF.

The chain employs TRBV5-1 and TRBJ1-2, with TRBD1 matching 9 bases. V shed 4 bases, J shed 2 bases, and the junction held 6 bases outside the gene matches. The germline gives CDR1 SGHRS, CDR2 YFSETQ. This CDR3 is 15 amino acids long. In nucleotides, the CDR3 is TGCGCCAGCAGCAGGGGGACAGGGAAGAACTATGGCTACACCTTC. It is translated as CASSRGTGKNYGYTF. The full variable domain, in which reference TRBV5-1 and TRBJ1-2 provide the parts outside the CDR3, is KAGVTQTPRYLIKTRGQQVTLSCSPISGHRSVSWYQQTPGQGLQFLFEYFSETQRNKGNFPGRFSGRQFSNSRSEMNVSTLELGDSALYLCASSRGTGKNYGYTFGSGTRLTVV.

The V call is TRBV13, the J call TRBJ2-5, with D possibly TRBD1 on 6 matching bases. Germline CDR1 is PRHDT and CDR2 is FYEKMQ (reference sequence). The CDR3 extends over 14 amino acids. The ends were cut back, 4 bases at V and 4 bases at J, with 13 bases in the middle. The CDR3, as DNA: TGTGCCAGCAGCTACTCCGGACAGTTAGAGACCCAGTACTTC. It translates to CASSYSGQLETQYF.